A selection of T cell receptor beta chains follows, all from one sample in a study of CD8 T cells in Susac syndrome. TCRdb used MiXCR to reprocess the immunoSEQ multiplex PCR reads, holding one entry per CDR3 protein. This table holds about 200,000 distinct CDR3 sequences, approximately 90% found once. Material for sequencing was CD8+ T cells from PBMCs. The receptors stem from a human donor with multiple sclerosis. Each CDR3 is given with its conserved first and last residue. Each record gives: D gene, J gene, V gene, clone size, CDR3 protein, CDR3 DNA. The D gene is left open where the match is weak. Rows may omit the clone size; those that give it use once, few, many or a size class.

d_gene: .
j_gene: TRBJ1-1
v_gene: TRBV30
abundance: .
CDR3aa: CAWRGPAEAFF
CDR3nt: TGTGCCTGGAGGGGGCCGGCTGAAGCTTTCTTT

d_gene: .
j_gene: TRBJ2-7
v_gene: TRBV6-6
abundance: .
CDR3aa: CASLELGYEQYF
CDR3nt: TGTGCCAGCCTGGAGTTAGGGTACGAGCAGTACTTC

d_gene: TRBD1
j_gene: TRBJ1-5
v_gene: TRBV30
abundance: .
CDR3aa: CAWSVQGRGQQPQHF
CDR3nt: TGTGCCTGGAGTGTTCAGGGGAGGGGGCAACAGCCCCAGCATTTT

d_gene: .
j_gene: TRBJ1-1
v_gene: TRBV12-3/TRBV12-4
abundance: .
CDR3aa: CASRPEGGDTEAFF
CDR3nt: TGTGCCAGCAGACCGGAGGGGGGCGACACTGAAGCTTTCTTT

d_gene: .
j_gene: TRBJ2-5
v_gene: TRBV5-6
abundance: once
CDR3aa: CASSLNETQYF
CDR3nt: TGTGCCAGCAGCTTGAATGAGACCCAGTACTTC

d_gene: .
j_gene: TRBJ2-1
v_gene: TRBV9
abundance: .
CDR3aa: CASSAPYNEQFF
CDR3nt: TGTGCCAGCAGCGCCCCTTACAATGAGCAGTTCTTC

d_gene: .
j_gene: TRBJ2-3
v_gene: TRBV14
abundance: .
CDR3aa: CASSSDGGAGHTDTQYF
CDR3nt: TGTGCCAGCAGCTCTGATGGTGGAGCGGGACACACAGATACGCAGTATTTT

d_gene: TRBD2
j_gene: TRBJ2-1
v_gene: TRBV29-1
abundance: .
CDR3aa: CSVPTLAANEQFF
CDR3nt: TGCAGCGTCCCAACTCTAGCGGCCAATGAGCAGTTCTTC

d_gene: .
j_gene: TRBJ1-4
v_gene: TRBV7-6
abundance: .
CDR3aa: CASSLGLRGLQTNEKLFF
CDR3nt: TGTGCCAGCAGCTTAGGTCTTCGGGGGCTTCAAACTAATGAAAAACTGTTTTTT

d_gene: .
j_gene: TRBJ1-1
v_gene: TRBV4-1
abundance: once
CDR3aa: CASSPRREPEAFF
CDR3nt: TGCGCCAGCAGCCCAAGGCGCGAGCCTGAAGCTTTCTTT

d_gene: .
j_gene: TRBJ2-7
v_gene: TRBV12-3/TRBV12-4
abundance: .
CDR3aa: CASSPGPMKRSEQYF
CDR3nt: TGTGCCAGCAGTCCGGGACCCATGAAACGGAGCGAGCAGTACTTC

d_gene: .
j_gene: TRBJ2-1
v_gene: TRBV4-3
abundance: .
CDR3aa: CASSPGTNEQFF
CDR3nt: TGCGCCAGCAGCCCCGGGACGAATGAGCAGTTCTTC

d_gene: .
j_gene: TRBJ2-1
v_gene: TRBV24-1
abundance: once
CDR3aa: CATSTSKVSYNEQFF
CDR3nt: TGTGCCACCAGTACTTCCAAAGTTTCCTACAATGAGCAGTTCTTC

d_gene: TRBD1
j_gene: TRBJ2-3
v_gene: TRBV15
abundance: once
CDR3aa: CATSREVQGGTQYF
CDR3nt: TGTGCCACCAGCAGGGAGGTACAGGGGGGTACGCAGTATTTT

d_gene: .
j_gene: TRBJ1-5
v_gene: TRBV4-1
abundance: .
CDR3aa: CASSQYGGTGSQPQHF
CDR3nt: TGCGCCAGCAGCCAATACGGGGGCACAGGGTCTCAGCCCCAGCATTTT

d_gene: .
j_gene: TRBJ2-7
v_gene: TRBV2
abundance: .
CDR3aa: CASSPGRTYEQYF
CDR3nt: TGTGCCAGCAGCCCTGGCCGAACCTACGAGCAGTACTTC

d_gene: TRBD2
j_gene: TRBJ2-7
v_gene: TRBV7-2
abundance: .
CDR3aa: CASSILAGGSYEQYF
CDR3nt: TGTGCCAGCAGCATACTAGCGGGAGGCTCCTACGAGCAGTACTTC

d_gene: TRBD2
j_gene: TRBJ2-5
v_gene: TRBV11-2
abundance: .
CDR3aa: CASSSGGLKETQYF
CDR3nt: TGTGCCAGCAGCTCGGGAGGACTTAAAGAGACCCAGTACTTC

d_gene: .
j_gene: TRBJ2-7
v_gene: TRBV12-3/TRBV12-4
abundance: .
CDR3aa: CASSSNSQGEQYF
CDR3nt: TGTGCCAGCAGTTCGAACAGTCAGGGCGAGCAGTACTTC

d_gene: TRBD1
j_gene: TRBJ1-2
v_gene: TRBV6-5
abundance: few
CDR3aa: CASSYSFPQGQGGYTF
CDR3nt: TGTGCCAGCAGTTACTCCTTCCCCCAGGGACAGGGGGGCTACACCTTC

d_gene: .
j_gene: TRBJ2-5
v_gene: TRBV11-2
abundance: .
CDR3aa: CASTAEIQETQYF
CDR3nt: TGTGCCAGCACTGCGGAGATACAAGAGACCCAGTACTTC

d_gene: TRBD2
j_gene: TRBJ2-5
v_gene: TRBV4-1
abundance: .
CDR3aa: CASRLAGASGETQYF
CDR3nt: TGCGCCAGCAGGCTAGCGGGGGCCTCGGGAGAGACCCAGTACTTC

d_gene: TRBD1
j_gene: TRBJ2-7
v_gene: TRBV15
abundance: once
CDR3aa: CATSRVRQGLNEQYF
CDR3nt: TGTGCCACCAGCAGAGTACGACAGGGGCTGAACGAGCAGTACTTC

d_gene: .
j_gene: TRBJ1-5
v_gene: TRBV15
abundance: once
CDR3aa: CATSRATGAQPQHF
CDR3nt: TGTGCCACCAGCAGGGCCACAGGCGCTCAGCCCCAGCATTTT

d_gene: .
j_gene: TRBJ1-1
v_gene: TRBV13
abundance: .
CDR3aa: CASSLGPDEAFF
CDR3nt: TGTGCCAGCAGCTTAGGGCCCGATGAAGCTTTCTTT